A selection of T cell receptor beta chains follows, all from one sample in a study of T cells in Graves' hyperthyroidism and ophthalmopathy. Using its own MiXCR run on the multiplex PCR reads, TCRdb lists one record per CDR3 protein. Of some 620,000 distinct CDR3 sequences listed, roughly 15% are singletons. The sequenced sample was blood. The source of these receptors is a woman in her 30s with Graves' hyperthyroidism. The CDR3 runs from the conserved cysteine through the conserved F or W. The order of the fields is D gene, CDR3 length, V gene, CDR3 protein. D genes are given only for firm matches.

d_gene: -
len: 15
v_gene: TRBV3-1
CDR3aa: CASRRIWGANNEQFF

d_gene: -
len: 17
v_gene: TRBV7-9
CDR3aa: CASSPNVWGKGHNEQFF

d_gene: TRBD2
len: 16
v_gene: TRBV5-1
CDR3aa: CASSGRLAGETYEQYF

d_gene: -
len: 13
v_gene: TRBV29-1
CDR3aa: CSVAQNSGNTIYF

d_gene: -
len: 12
v_gene: TRBV12-3/TRBV12-4
CDR3aa: CASSSRDYEQYF

d_gene: TRBD1
len: 14
v_gene: TRBV6-1
CDR3aa: CASSSDRGLYEQYF

d_gene: TRBD1
len: 13
v_gene: TRBV30
CDR3aa: CASVTGDSGELFF

d_gene: -
len: 13
v_gene: TRBV30
CDR3aa: CAWSVTGVGGYTF

d_gene: -
len: 14
v_gene: TRBV7-2
CDR3aa: CASSLGVSNYGYTF

d_gene: -
len: 15
v_gene: TRBV20-1
CDR3aa: CSVTVGGTPPREQYF

d_gene: -
len: 17
v_gene: TRBV20-1
CDR3aa: CSARDQDQAKGLGIQYF

d_gene: -
len: 18
v_gene: TRBV28
CDR3aa: CASSLPTNPIGGTGELFF

d_gene: -
len: 14
v_gene: TRBV13
CDR3aa: CASSSGTGRTTQYF

d_gene: TRBD2
len: 14
v_gene: TRBV2
CDR3aa: CASSPLAGADTQYF

d_gene: TRBD1
len: 15
v_gene: TRBV20-1
CDR3aa: CSARDLTGGASYAFF

d_gene: -
len: 15
v_gene: TRBV28
CDR3aa: CASSWDGFSYNEQFF

d_gene: -
len: 14
v_gene: TRBV7-3
CDR3aa: CASSQTVPTDTQYF

d_gene: TRBD2
len: 20
v_gene: TRBV20-1
CDR3aa: CGARDKWEREAPDPWDEQFF

d_gene: -
len: 14
v_gene: TRBV20-1
CDR3aa: CSARDMGNTGELFF

d_gene: -
len: 14
v_gene: TRBV14
CDR3aa: CASSQAGLNTEAFF

d_gene: -
len: 14
v_gene: TRBV6-2/TRBV6-3
CDR3aa: CASSRGTFQETQYF

d_gene: -
len: 15
v_gene: TRBV3-1
CDR3aa: CASSQDPSGANVLTF

d_gene: -
len: 13
v_gene: TRBV7-8
CDR3aa: CASSLPGADEQYF

d_gene: -
len: 12
v_gene: TRBV27
CDR3aa: CASSPLGQPQHF

d_gene: -
len: 12
v_gene: TRBV30
CDR3aa: CAWSRGFYEQYF

d_gene: TRBD2
len: 16
v_gene: TRBV10-3
CDR3aa: CAISDPTSGTGTIQYF

d_gene: -
len: 15
v_gene: TRBV5-1
CDR3aa: CASSRQGRDLETQYF

d_gene: -
len: 15
v_gene: TRBV4-3
CDR3aa: CASSQVGGYTGELFF

d_gene: TRBD2
len: 15
v_gene: TRBV19
CDR3aa: CASSAGLAWGYEQYF

d_gene: TRBD2
len: 17
v_gene: TRBV12-3/TRBV12-4
CDR3aa: CASSPRTSGSKNNEQFF

d_gene: -
len: 15
v_gene: TRBV2
CDR3aa: CASSETGTGNEKLFF

d_gene: -
len: 13
v_gene: TRBV20-1
CDR3aa: CSARADKQETQYF

d_gene: -
len: 14
v_gene: TRBV27
CDR3aa: CASSLSRGGQPQHF

d_gene: TRBD2
len: 15
v_gene: TRBV6-2/TRBV6-3
CDR3aa: CASNRSGRSKNIQYF

d_gene: TRBD2
len: 19
v_gene: TRBV7-3
CDR3aa: CASSLGGLGRGRGTDTQYF

d_gene: TRBD1
len: 15
v_gene: TRBV19
CDR3aa: CASSMTGGLNQPQHF

d_gene: -
len: 15
v_gene: TRBV6-1
CDR3aa: CASRKRGRGTGELFF

d_gene: -
len: 12
v_gene: TRBV20-1
CDR3aa: CSARSGVTEAFF

d_gene: -
len: 15
v_gene: TRBV7-9
CDR3aa: CASSPADQFTYEQYF

d_gene: -
len: 11
v_gene: TRBV11-1
CDR3aa: CASSLGVEQFF

d_gene: TRBD1
len: 14
v_gene: TRBV7-8
CDR3aa: CASTKDRVDEKLFF

d_gene: TRBD2
len: 14
v_gene: TRBV28
CDR3aa: CASRPGLATGELFF

d_gene: -
len: 13
v_gene: TRBV29-1
CDR3aa: CSVPSRAYAEAFF